This T cell receptor (beta chain) was profiled in a study of cytomegalovirus exposure and HLA in healthy donors. General study points: Presence/absence comparisons presumed near-even sequencing depth among donors. A later analysis, which compared TCR beta chains of equal frequency, found the HLA-associated ones more clonally expanded. Association of 15,000 to 20,000 TCR beta sequences with HLA alleles was found at 0.05 false discovery rate in a later analysis.

The PCR ran on 60 Vbeta and 13 Jbeta primers. Measured with immunoSEQ multiplex PCR; TCRdb has only the in-frame clones, and not every one. The table has about 95,000 clones, less than 85% seen once. Germline CDR1 and CDR2: MNHNS and SASEGT. The CDR3 contains 14 residues. J lost 4 bases, V lost 4 bases, and 5 bases had no gene match. Points on this clone: Its antigen is not known.

Input material: PBMCs. This sequence originates from a man aged 25 to 45 in good health and CMV-seropositive. This chain uses TRBV6-1 with TRBJ1-2, with 8 bases identical to TRBD1. As DNA, the CDR3 is TGTGCCAGCAGTGGAGGACAGGGCCGCTATGGCTACACCTTC. Translation: CASSGGQGRYGYTF.